This is a list of T cell receptor beta chains from one sample in a study of blood T cell repertoires in COVID-19. Sequencing used immunoSEQ multiplex PCR; TCRdb keeps in-frame clones, though not all of them. There are around 470,000 clones in the sample; about nine tenths occur only once, and about 0.57% lies in the top ten. The specimen sequenced was PBMCs or T cells enriched from blood (not recorded which). Every receptor here comes from a young man who had recovered from COVID-19. Both conserved end residues are part of each CDR3. A D gene is named only where the DNA matches it firmly. Some rows have no size entry. The others give once, few or many, or a class for an expanded clone.

cdr3_nt cdr3_aa clone_size j_call d_call v_call
TGTGCCAGCAGCCGCAGGGTAGGCCAAGAGACCCAGTACTTC CASSRRVGQETQYF NA TRBJ2-5 NA TRBV7-9
TGTGCCAGCAGCTTAGTGTTTAGCGGGAGTTACAATGAGCAGTTCTTC CASSLVFSGSYNEQFF NA TRBJ2-1 TRBD2 TRBV11-3
TGTGCCAGCAGCGCGTCCGGACGGTGGGACTCTAATGAAAAACTGTTTTTT CASSASGRWDSNEKLFF NA TRBJ1-4 NA TRBV9
TGTGCCAGCAGTCAAAGGGACGGGAGCTCCTACGAGCAGTACTTC CASSQRDGSSYEQYF NA TRBJ2-7 NA TRBV6-5
TGTGCCAGCGGGATCTTGACAGGGCCGAACACTGAAGCTTTCTTT CASGILTGPNTEAFF NA TRBJ1-1 TRBD1 TRBV7-9
TGTGCCAGCATCTCAGGGACAGGGGAGTTGGGCAATCAGCCCCAGCATTTT CASISGTGELGNQPQHF NA TRBJ1-5 TRBD1 TRBV19
TGTGCCAGCAGCGTACTAGCGGGGAAAGAGACCCAGTACTTC CASSVLAGKETQYF once TRBJ2-5 TRBD2 TRBV9
TGTGCCAGCAGTTACGGGCAGAGCAACGAAAAACTGTTTTTT CASSYGQSNEKLFF once TRBJ1-4 NA TRBV6-5
TGTGCCAGCAGTTTGACAGGGGGCGTCTATGGCTACACCTTC CASSLTGGVYGYTF once TRBJ1-2 TRBD1 TRBV27
TGCGCCAGCAGCCAAGAGGGCCCGGGGGGGAGCTCCTACAATGAGCAGTTCTTC CASSQEGPGGSSYNEQFF NA TRBJ2-1 TRBD2 TRBV4-1
TGTGCTAGTGGTTTGTCGAGAACTAGCGGGACGTACAATGAGCAGTTCTTC CASGLSRTSGTYNEQFF NA TRBJ2-1 TRBD2 TRBV12-5
TGTGCCAGCAGTTTTGCGTCTGGAAACACCATATATTTT CASSFASGNTIYF NA TRBJ1-3 NA TRBV12-3/TRBV12-4
TGTGCCAGCAGCGGATACCCTGACTCGTCTATCAGGTTCTTC CASSGYPDSSIRFF NA TRBJ2-1 NA TRBV7-9
TGTGCCAGCAGTGAAGGGGTACGACTCTATGGCTACACCTTC CASSEGVRLYGYTF NA TRBJ1-2 NA TRBV6-1
TGTGCCAACACGGGGTATCAGTACGAGCAGTACTTC CANTGYQYEQYF NA TRBJ2-7 NA TRBV2
TGTGCCACCAGTGATTCCCCCTATAGCGGTGAGCAGTTCTTC CATSDSPYSGEQFF NA TRBJ2-1 NA TRBV24-1
TGCAGCGTTAAGGACAGGGTGGTTGGGGAAGCTTTCTTT CSVKDRVVGEAFF NA TRBJ1-1 TRBD1 TRBV29-1
TGTGCCAGCAGCTCGCTGGGACTGAAACCGGTTGGCTATGGCTACACCTTC CASSSLGLKPVGYGYTF NA TRBJ1-2 NA TRBV7-9
TGTGCCAGCAGCCGAGGGACAGGGAGTGGAAACACCATATATTTT CASSRGTGSGNTIYF once TRBJ1-3 TRBD1 TRBV5-4
TGTGCCAGCAGCTTACAGGGCACAGCGATTGAAAAACTGTTTTTT CASSLQGTAIEKLFF NA TRBJ1-4 NA TRBV13
TGTGCCAGCAGCTTGAATAGCGGGACTAGGGCCAATGAGCAGTTCTTC CASSLNSGTRANEQFF NA TRBJ2-1 TRBD2 TRBV5-4
TGTGCCAGCAGCCCTAGTCCAGTCCCCTACGAGCAGTACTTC CASSPSPVPYEQYF NA TRBJ2-7 NA TRBV7-9
TGTGCCAGCAGCCAAATCGGGACAAAGGGAATTGAGCAGTTCTTC CASSQIGTKGIEQFF once TRBJ2-1 NA TRBV14
TGTGCCAGCAGCCCGGCTCTAGGTACGAACTATGGCTACACCTTC CASSPALGTNYGYTF NA TRBJ1-2 NA TRBV28